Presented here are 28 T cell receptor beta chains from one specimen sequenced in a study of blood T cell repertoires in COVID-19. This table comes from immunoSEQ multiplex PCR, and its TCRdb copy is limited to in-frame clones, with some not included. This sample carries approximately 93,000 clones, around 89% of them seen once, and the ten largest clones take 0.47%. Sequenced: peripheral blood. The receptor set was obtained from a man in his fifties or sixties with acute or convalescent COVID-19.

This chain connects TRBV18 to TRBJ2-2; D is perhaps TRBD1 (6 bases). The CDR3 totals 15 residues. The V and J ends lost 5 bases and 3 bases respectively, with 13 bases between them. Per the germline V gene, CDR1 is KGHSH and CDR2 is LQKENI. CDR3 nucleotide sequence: TGTGCCAGCTCAACCCGGGCAGGGGACACCGGGGAGCTGTTTTTT. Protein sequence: CASSTRAGDTGELFF.

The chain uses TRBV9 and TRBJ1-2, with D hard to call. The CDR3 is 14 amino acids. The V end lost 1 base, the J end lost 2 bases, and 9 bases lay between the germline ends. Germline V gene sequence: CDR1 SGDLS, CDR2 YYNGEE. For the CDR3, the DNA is TGTGCCAGCAGCGTATCAGGACTAAACTATGGCTACACCTTC. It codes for CASSVSGLNYGYTF.

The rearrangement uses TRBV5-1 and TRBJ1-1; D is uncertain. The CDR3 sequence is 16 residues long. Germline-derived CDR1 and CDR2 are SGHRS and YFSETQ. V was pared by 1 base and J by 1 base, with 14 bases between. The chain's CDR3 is CASSLSGSRANTEAFF. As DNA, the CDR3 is TGCGCCAGCAGCTTGTCGGGGAGTCGTGCGAACACTGAAGCTTTCTTT.

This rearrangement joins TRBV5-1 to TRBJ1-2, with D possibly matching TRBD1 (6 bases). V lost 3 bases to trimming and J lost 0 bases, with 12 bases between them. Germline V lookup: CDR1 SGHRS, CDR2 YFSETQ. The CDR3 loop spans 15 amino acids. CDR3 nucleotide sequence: TGCGCCAGCAGCTCTACAGGGTTTGCTAACTATGGCTACACCTTC. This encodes CASSSTGFANYGYTF. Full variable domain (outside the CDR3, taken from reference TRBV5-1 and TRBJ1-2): KAGVTQTPRYLIKTRGQQVTLSCSPISGHRSVSWYQQTPGQGLQFLFEYFSETQRNKGNFPGRFSGRQFSNSRSEMNVSTLELGDSALYLCASSSTGFANYGYTFGSGTRLTVV.

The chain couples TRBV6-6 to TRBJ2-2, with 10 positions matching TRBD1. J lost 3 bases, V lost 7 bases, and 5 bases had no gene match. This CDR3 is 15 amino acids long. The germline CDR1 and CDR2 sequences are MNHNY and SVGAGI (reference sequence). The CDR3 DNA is TGTGCCAGCAAGAGGACAGGGGGAGACACCGGGGAGCTGTTTTTT. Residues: CASKRTGGDTGELFF.

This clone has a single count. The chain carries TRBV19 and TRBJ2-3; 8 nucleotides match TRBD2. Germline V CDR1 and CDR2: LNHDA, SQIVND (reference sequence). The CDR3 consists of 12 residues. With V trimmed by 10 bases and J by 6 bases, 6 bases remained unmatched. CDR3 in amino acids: CATRGGLDTQYF. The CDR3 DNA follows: TGTGCCACCCGGGGGGGCCTTGATACGCAGTATTTT.

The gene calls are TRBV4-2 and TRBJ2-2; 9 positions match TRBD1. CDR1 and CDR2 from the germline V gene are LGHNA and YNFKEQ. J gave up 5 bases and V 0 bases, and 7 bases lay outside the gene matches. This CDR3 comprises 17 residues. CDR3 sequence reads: CASSQDLGQGLTGELFF. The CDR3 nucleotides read TGTGCCAGCAGCCAAGATCTCGGACAGGGGCTTACCGGGGAGCTGTTTTTT.

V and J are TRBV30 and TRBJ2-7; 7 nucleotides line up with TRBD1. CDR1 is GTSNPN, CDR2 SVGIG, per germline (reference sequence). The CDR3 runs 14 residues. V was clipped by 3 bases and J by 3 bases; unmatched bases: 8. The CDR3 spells CAWRAGQALYEQYF. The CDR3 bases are TGTGCCTGGAGGGCCGGACAGGCGCTCTACGAGCAGTACTTC.

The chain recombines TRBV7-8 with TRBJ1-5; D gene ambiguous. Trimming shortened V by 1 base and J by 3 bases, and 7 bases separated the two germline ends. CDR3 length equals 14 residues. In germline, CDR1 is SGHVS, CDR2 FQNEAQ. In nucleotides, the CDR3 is TGTGCCAGCAGCTTAGGCCAGTACAATCAGCCCCAGCATTTT. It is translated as CASSLGQYNQPQHF.

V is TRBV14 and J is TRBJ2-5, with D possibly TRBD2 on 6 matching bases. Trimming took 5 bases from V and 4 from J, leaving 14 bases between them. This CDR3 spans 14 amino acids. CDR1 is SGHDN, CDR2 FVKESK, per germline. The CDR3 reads CASSTLTSIETQYF. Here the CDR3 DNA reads TGTGCCAGCAGCACCCTTACTAGCATAGAGACCCAGTACTTC.

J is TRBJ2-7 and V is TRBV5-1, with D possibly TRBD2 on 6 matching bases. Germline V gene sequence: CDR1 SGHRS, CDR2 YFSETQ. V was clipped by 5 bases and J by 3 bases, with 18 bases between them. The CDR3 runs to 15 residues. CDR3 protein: CASSSWAGTDYEQYF. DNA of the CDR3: TGCGCCAGCAGTTCGTGGGCCGGGACTGACTACGAGCAGTACTTC. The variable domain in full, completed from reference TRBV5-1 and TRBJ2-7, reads KAGVTQTPRYLIKTRGQQVTLSCSPISGHRSVSWYQQTPGQGLQFLFEYFSETQRNKGNFPGRFSGRQFSNSRSEMNVSTLELGDSALYLCASSSWAGTDYEQYFGPGTRLTVT.

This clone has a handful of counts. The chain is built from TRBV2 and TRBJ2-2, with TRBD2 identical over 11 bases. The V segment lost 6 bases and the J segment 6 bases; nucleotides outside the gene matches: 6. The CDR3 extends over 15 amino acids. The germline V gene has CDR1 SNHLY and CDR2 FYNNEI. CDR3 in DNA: TGTGCCAGCAGCGCCGGTAGCGGGAGGGCCGGGGAGCTGTTTTTT. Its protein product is CASSAGSGRAGELFF.

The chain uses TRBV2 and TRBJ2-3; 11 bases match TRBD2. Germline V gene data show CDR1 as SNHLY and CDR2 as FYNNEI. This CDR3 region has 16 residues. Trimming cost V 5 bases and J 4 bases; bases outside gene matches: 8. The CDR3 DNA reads TGTGCCAGCAGTTTCACTAGCGGGAGAAAGTCAGATACGCAGTATTTT. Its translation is CASSFTSGRKSDTQYF.

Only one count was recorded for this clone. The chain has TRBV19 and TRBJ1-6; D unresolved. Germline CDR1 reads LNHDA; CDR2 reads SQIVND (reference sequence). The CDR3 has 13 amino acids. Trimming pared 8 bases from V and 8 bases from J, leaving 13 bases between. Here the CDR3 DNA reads TGTGCCAGTGAGGCGGAGCCGGATTCACCCCTCCACTTT. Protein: CASEAEPDSPLHF. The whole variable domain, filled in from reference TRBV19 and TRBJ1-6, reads DGGITQSPKYLFRKEGQNVTLSCEQNLNHDAMYWYRQDPGQGLRLIYYSQIVNDFQKGDIAEGYSVSREKKESFPLTVTSAQKNPTAFYLCASEAEPDSPLHFGNGTRLTVT.

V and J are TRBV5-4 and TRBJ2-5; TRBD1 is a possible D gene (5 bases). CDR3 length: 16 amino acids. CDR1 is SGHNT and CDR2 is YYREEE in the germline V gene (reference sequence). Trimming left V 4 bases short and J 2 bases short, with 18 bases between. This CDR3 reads CASSRQGGPSQETQYF. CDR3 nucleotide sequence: TGTGCCAGCAGCAGGCAGGGTGGGCCGTCACAAGAGACCCAGTACTTC.

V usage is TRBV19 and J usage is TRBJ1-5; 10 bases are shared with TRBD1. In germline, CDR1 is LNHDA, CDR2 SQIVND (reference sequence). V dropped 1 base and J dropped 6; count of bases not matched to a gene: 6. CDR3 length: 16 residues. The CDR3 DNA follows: TGTGCCAGTAGTATAGTAGGGACAGGGGTGCGTCAGCCCCAGCATTTT. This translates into CASSIVGTGVRQPQHF.

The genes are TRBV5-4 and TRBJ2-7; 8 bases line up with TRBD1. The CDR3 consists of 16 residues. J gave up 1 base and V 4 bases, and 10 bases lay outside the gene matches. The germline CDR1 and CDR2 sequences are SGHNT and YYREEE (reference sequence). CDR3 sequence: CASSGTGTGFSYEQYF. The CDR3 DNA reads TGTGCCAGCAGCGGAACCGGGACAGGTTTTTCCTACGAGCAGTACTTC.

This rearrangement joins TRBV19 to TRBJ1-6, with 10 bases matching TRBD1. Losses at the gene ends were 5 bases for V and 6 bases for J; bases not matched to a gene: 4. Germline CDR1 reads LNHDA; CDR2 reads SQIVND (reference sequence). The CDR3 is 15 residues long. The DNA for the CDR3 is TGTGCCAGTAGTCCACGGACAGGGGGTAATTCACCCCTCCACTTT. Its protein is CASSPRTGGNSPLHF.

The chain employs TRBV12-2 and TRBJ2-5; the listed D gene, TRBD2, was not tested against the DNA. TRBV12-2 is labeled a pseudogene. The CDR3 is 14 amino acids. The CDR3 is CASGAGTFRETQYF. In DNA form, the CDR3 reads TGTGCAAGTGGGGCGGGGACGTTTAGGGAGACCCAGTACTTC.

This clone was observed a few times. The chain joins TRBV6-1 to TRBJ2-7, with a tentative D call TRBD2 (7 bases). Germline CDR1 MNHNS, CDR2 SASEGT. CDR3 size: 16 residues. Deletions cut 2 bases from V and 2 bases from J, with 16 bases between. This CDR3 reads CASSEPRSGTTYEQYF. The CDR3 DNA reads TGTGCCAGCAGTGAACCGAGGAGCGGGACAACCTACGAGCAGTACTTC.

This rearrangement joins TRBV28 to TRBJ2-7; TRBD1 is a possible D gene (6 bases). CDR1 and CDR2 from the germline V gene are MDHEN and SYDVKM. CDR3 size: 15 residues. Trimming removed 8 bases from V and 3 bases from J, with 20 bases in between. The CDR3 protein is CASSFLSGQNYEQYF. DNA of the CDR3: TGTGCCAGCTCGTTCCTCTCCGGACAGAACTACGAGCAGTACTTC.

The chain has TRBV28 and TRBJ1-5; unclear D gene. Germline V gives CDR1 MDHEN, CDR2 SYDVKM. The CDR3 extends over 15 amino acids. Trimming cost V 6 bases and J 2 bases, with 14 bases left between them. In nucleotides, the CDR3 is TGTGCCAGCAGCCCTAGGACTCTAGGCAATCAGCCCCAGCATTTT. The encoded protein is CASSPRTLGNQPQHF. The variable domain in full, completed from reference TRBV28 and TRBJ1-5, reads DVKVTQSSRYLVKRTGEKVFLECVQDMDHENMFWYRQDPGLGLRLIYFSYDVKMKEKGDIPEGYSVSREKKERFSLILESASTNQTSMYLCASSPRTLGNQPQHFGDGTRLSIL.

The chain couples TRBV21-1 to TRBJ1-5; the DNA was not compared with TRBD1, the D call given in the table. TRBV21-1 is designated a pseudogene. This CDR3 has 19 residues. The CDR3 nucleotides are TGTGCCAGCAGCAAAGACCCAGGGACAGAATCATATAGCAATCAGCCCCAGCATTTT. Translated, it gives CASSKDPGTESYSNQPQHF.

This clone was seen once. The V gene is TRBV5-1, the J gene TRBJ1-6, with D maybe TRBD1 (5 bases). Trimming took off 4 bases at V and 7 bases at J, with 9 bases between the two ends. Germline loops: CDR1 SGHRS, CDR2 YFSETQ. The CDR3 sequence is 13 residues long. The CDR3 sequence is CASSRQGNSPLHF. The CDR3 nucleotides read TGCGCCAGCAGCCGGCAGGGAAATTCACCCCTCCACTTT.

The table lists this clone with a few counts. The CDR3 nucleotides are TGTGCCAGCAGAAAGACAGGGTTGGACAATGAGCAGTTCTTC. Protein sequence: CASRKTGLDNEQFF. This chain connects TRBV3-1 (or the pseudogene TRBV3-2) to TRBJ2-1; 7 nucleotides line up with TRBD1. J was trimmed by 5 bases and V by 6 bases; bases with no gene match: 7. This CDR3 comprises 14 residues. CDR1 and CDR2 from the germline V gene are LGHDT and YNNKEL (reference sequence).

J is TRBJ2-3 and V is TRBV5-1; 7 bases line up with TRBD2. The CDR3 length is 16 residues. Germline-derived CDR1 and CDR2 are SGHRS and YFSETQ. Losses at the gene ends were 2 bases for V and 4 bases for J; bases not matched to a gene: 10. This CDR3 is CASSLLASAPPDTQYF. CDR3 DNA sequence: TGCGCCAGCAGCTTACTAGCGAGCGCCCCACCAGATACGCAGTATTTT.

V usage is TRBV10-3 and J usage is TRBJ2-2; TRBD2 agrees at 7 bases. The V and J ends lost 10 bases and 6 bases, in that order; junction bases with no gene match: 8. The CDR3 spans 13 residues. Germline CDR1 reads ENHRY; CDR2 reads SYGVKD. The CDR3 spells CATTSARPGELFF. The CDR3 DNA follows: TGTGCCACCACTAGCGCCCGGCCCGGGGAGCTGTTTTTT.

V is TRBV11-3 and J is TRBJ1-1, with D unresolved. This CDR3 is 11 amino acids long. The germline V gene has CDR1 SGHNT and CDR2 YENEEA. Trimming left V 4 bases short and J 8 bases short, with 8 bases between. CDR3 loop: CASSSSGEAFF. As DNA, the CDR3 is TGTGCCAGCAGCTCGTCCGGGGAAGCTTTCTTT.